A selection of T cell receptor beta chains follows, all from one sample in a study of human T cells and chemical hapten exposure. TCRdb reanalysed the 5' RACE reads using MiXCR and keeps one entry per CDR3 protein. The table records 110,000 or so distinct CDR3 sequences, roughly 18% of them present only once. The receptors were gathered from a human donor in good health. Each CDR3 is given with its conserved first and last residue. D genes are given only for firm matches. The size field is filled for only some rows; it gives once, few, many or a size class.

cdr3_aa: CASSLTPRGGHTGELFF
cdr3_nt: TGTGCCAGCAGCTTAACCCCTCGAGGAGGTCACACCGGGGAGCTGTTTTTT
j_call: TRBJ2-2
d_call: .
clone_size: few
v_call: TRBV7-3

cdr3_aa: CASSGGGANEKLFF
cdr3_nt: TGTGCCAGCAGTGGGGGGGGCGCGAATGAAAAACTGTTTTTT
j_call: TRBJ1-4
d_call: .
clone_size: .
v_call: TRBV25-1

cdr3_aa: CSANGASSTDTQYF
cdr3_nt: TGCAGTGCTAATGGCGCCTCTAGCACAGATACGCAGTATTTT
j_call: TRBJ2-3
d_call: .
clone_size: few
v_call: TRBV20-1

cdr3_aa: CSVAPRQGNDYEQYF
cdr3_nt: TGCAGCGTTGCCCCCAGACAGGGGAACGACTACGAGCAGTACTTC
j_call: TRBJ2-7
d_call: TRBD1
clone_size: .
v_call: TRBV29-1

cdr3_aa: CSARGSSGFTDTQYF
cdr3_nt: TGCAGTGCTAGAGGGTCGAGCGGATTCACAGATACGCAGTATTTT
j_call: TRBJ2-3
d_call: .
clone_size: .
v_call: TRBV20-1

cdr3_aa: CASSSSGRGPNEQFF
cdr3_nt: TGTGCCAGCAGCTCGAGCGGGAGGGGACCCAATGAGCAGTTCTTC
j_call: TRBJ2-1
d_call: TRBD2
clone_size: .
v_call: TRBV7-9

cdr3_aa: CASSQVDMGVTGELFF
cdr3_nt: TGCGCCAGCAGCCAAGTCGATATGGGAGTGACCGGGGAGCTGTTTTTT
j_call: TRBJ2-2
d_call: .
clone_size: .
v_call: TRBV4-1

cdr3_aa: CASSGRIGSYGYTF
cdr3_nt: TGTGCCAGCAGCGGGCGGATAGGCTCCTATGGCTACACCTTC
j_call: TRBJ1-2
d_call: .
clone_size: .
v_call: TRBV7-2

cdr3_aa: CASSLTHTSPFF
cdr3_nt: TGTGCCAGCAGCCTCACTCACACCAGTCCGTTCTTC
j_call: TRBJ2-1
d_call: .
clone_size: .
v_call: TRBV3-1

cdr3_aa: CASSWQGPNTEAFF
cdr3_nt: TGTGCCAGCAGTTGGCAGGGCCCGAACACTGAAGCTTTCTTT
j_call: TRBJ1-1
d_call: .
clone_size: .
v_call: TRBV12-3/TRBV12-4

cdr3_aa: CASSLLAPDEQFF
cdr3_nt: TGTGCCAGCAGTTTACTAGCCCCGGATGAGCAGTTCTTC
j_call: TRBJ2-1
d_call: .
clone_size: .
v_call: TRBV28

cdr3_aa: CASSLRQYSTDTQYF
cdr3_nt: TGTGCCAGCAGCCTCAGGCAGTACAGCACAGATACGCAGTATTTT
j_call: TRBJ2-3
d_call: .
clone_size: few
v_call: TRBV2

cdr3_aa: CSASPMSLADVTDTQYF
cdr3_nt: TGCAGTGCTAGTCCTATGTCCCTAGCGGACGTCACAGATACGCAGTATTTT
j_call: TRBJ2-3
d_call: TRBD2
clone_size: .
v_call: TRBV20-1

cdr3_aa: CASTGGGINQPQHF
cdr3_nt: TGTGCCAGTACCGGGGGTGGGATAAATCAGCCCCAGCATTTT
j_call: TRBJ1-5
d_call: .
clone_size: few
v_call: TRBV6-1

cdr3_aa: CASSLVRQGASNEQFF
cdr3_nt: TGTGCCAGCAGCTTAGTTAGGCAGGGGGCCTCCAATGAGCAGTTCTTC
j_call: TRBJ2-1
d_call: TRBD1
clone_size: .
v_call: TRBV11-1

cdr3_aa: CASSLVGQGPNYGYTF
cdr3_nt: TGTGCCAGCAGCTTGGTCGGACAGGGTCCTAACTATGGCTACACCTTC
j_call: TRBJ1-2
d_call: TRBD1
clone_size: few
v_call: TRBV7-9

cdr3_aa: CSARGSNQPQHF
cdr3_nt: TGCAGCGCACGAGGGAGCAATCAGCCCCAGCATTTT
j_call: TRBJ1-5
d_call: .
clone_size: few
v_call: TRBV29-1

cdr3_aa: CASSTDRANQPQHF
cdr3_nt: TGTGCCAGCAGTACTGACAGGGCTAATCAGCCCCAGCATTTT
j_call: TRBJ1-5
d_call: TRBD1
clone_size: few
v_call: TRBV2

cdr3_aa: CASSEVSTVNAFF
cdr3_nt: TGTGCCAGCAGTGAAGTCTCGACAGTGAACGCTTTCTTT
j_call: TRBJ1-1
d_call: .
clone_size: .
v_call: TRBV6-1

cdr3_aa: CSAGLLVTNEQFF
cdr3_nt: TGCAGCGCCGGGCTACTAGTCACCAATGAGCAGTTCTTC
j_call: TRBJ2-1
d_call: .
clone_size: .
v_call: TRBV29-1

cdr3_aa: CASKRGGGYGYTF
cdr3_nt: TGTGCCAGCAAGAGGGGGGGTGGCTATGGCTACACCTTC
j_call: TRBJ1-2
d_call: .
clone_size: .
v_call: TRBV2

cdr3_aa: CAWSVGQVSNQPQHF
cdr3_nt: TGTGCCTGGAGTGTCGGCCAGGTTAGCAATCAGCCCCAGCATTTT
j_call: TRBJ1-5
d_call: .
clone_size: .
v_call: TRBV30

cdr3_aa: CASSQDIAGGYEQFF
cdr3_nt: TGCGCCAGCAGCCAAGATATTGCGGGAGGGTATGAGCAGTTCTTC
j_call: TRBJ2-1
d_call: TRBD2
clone_size: few
v_call: TRBV4-1

cdr3_aa: CAWGTGGTSTDTQYF
cdr3_nt: TGTGCCTGGGGAACTGGGGGGACTAGCACAGATACGCAGTATTTT
j_call: TRBJ2-3
d_call: .
clone_size: .
v_call: TRBV30

cdr3_aa: CASSWRDSYEQYF
cdr3_nt: TGTGCCAGCAGCTGGAGGGACAGTTACGAGCAGTACTTC
j_call: TRBJ2-7
d_call: .
clone_size: few
v_call: TRBV5-4

cdr3_aa: CASSQTGQLTDYTF
cdr3_nt: TGCGCCAGCAGCCAAACTGGACAGCTTACCGACTACACCTTC
j_call: TRBJ1-2
d_call: .
clone_size: once
v_call: TRBV4-1

cdr3_aa: CASSLVVGQTEAFF
cdr3_nt: TGTGCCAGCAGCTTAGTCGTGGGGCAGACTGAAGCTTTCTTT
j_call: TRBJ1-1
d_call: .
clone_size: .
v_call: TRBV7-9

cdr3_aa: CSGPSNTEAFF
cdr3_nt: TGCAGCGGACCCAGTAACACTGAAGCTTTCTTT
j_call: TRBJ1-1
d_call: .
clone_size: .
v_call: TRBV29-1

cdr3_aa: CATSSTIETQYF
cdr3_nt: TGTGCCACCAGCAGCACTATTGAGACCCAGTACTTC
j_call: TRBJ2-5
d_call: .
clone_size: few
v_call: TRBV15

cdr3_aa: CASSLSSGRAFDEQFF
cdr3_nt: TGTGCCAGCAGTTTGTCTAGCGGGAGGGCCTTCGATGAGCAGTTCTTC
j_call: TRBJ2-1
d_call: TRBD2
clone_size: few
v_call: TRBV28

cdr3_aa: CASIRQEISPLHF
cdr3_nt: TGTGCCAGCATCCGACAGGAAATTTCACCCCTCCACTTT
j_call: TRBJ1-6
d_call: .
clone_size: .
v_call: TRBV6-6

cdr3_aa: CASSFGDSPYEQYF
cdr3_nt: TGTGCCAGCAGTTTCGGGGACAGCCCCTACGAGCAGTACTTC
j_call: TRBJ2-7
d_call: TRBD1
clone_size: .
v_call: TRBV28

cdr3_aa: CASSLGASAEQYF
cdr3_nt: TGTGCCAGCAGCTTAGGCGCTAGTGCCGAGCAGTACTTC
j_call: TRBJ2-7
d_call: .
clone_size: .
v_call: TRBV11-2

cdr3_aa: CASRAFLSGANVLTF
cdr3_nt: TGTGCCAGCAGGGCATTCCTCTCTGGGGCCAACGTCCTGACTTTC
j_call: TRBJ2-6
d_call: .
clone_size: .
v_call: TRBV6-1

cdr3_aa: CASSLIPGSYEQYF
cdr3_nt: TGTGCCAGCAGTTTAATTCCGGGCTCCTACGAGCAGTACTTC
j_call: TRBJ2-7
d_call: .
clone_size: .
v_call: TRBV28

cdr3_aa: CASIRGILEVSTDTQYF
cdr3_nt: TGTGCCAGCATCCGGGGTATACTAGAAGTCAGCACAGATACGCAGTATTTT
j_call: TRBJ2-3
d_call: .
clone_size: .
v_call: TRBV2

cdr3_aa: CSVEGQVDEQYF
cdr3_nt: TGCAGCGTTGAGGGGCAGGTTGACGAGCAGTACTTC
j_call: TRBJ2-7
d_call: .
clone_size: few
v_call: TRBV29-1

cdr3_aa: CASHHGFGTGELFF
cdr3_nt: TGTGCCAGCCACCACGGGTTCGGCACCGGGGAGCTGTTTTTT
j_call: TRBJ2-2
d_call: .
clone_size: .
v_call: TRBV28

cdr3_aa: CASSLKWNTEAFF
cdr3_nt: TGTGCCAGCAGTTTAAAGTGGAACACTGAAGCTTTCTTT
j_call: TRBJ1-1
d_call: .
clone_size: few
v_call: TRBV12-3/TRBV12-4

cdr3_aa: CASTSAGGPSAQYF
cdr3_nt: TGCGCCAGCACCTCAGCGGGAGGGCCGTCCGCGCAGTATTTT
j_call: TRBJ2-3
d_call: TRBD2
clone_size: few
v_call: TRBV10-2

cdr3_aa: CASSLESTSGFLYEQYF
cdr3_nt: TGTGCCAGCAGCTTAGAGTCAACTAGCGGGTTCCTCTACGAGCAGTACTTC
j_call: TRBJ2-7
d_call: TRBD2
clone_size: few
v_call: TRBV11-2

cdr3_aa: CASSFGELSGANVLTF
cdr3_nt: TGCGCCAGCAGCTTTGGGGAACTCTCTGGGGCCAACGTCCTGACTTTC
j_call: TRBJ2-6
d_call: .
clone_size: few
v_call: TRBV5-1

cdr3_aa: CASSLVWLYNEQFF
cdr3_nt: TGTGCCAGCAGCTTAGTATGGCTTTACAATGAGCAGTTCTTC
j_call: TRBJ2-1
d_call: .
clone_size: .
v_call: TRBV7-2

cdr3_aa: CASRPTSSGPLLDIQYF
cdr3_nt: TGTGCCAGCAGGCCGACTTCCAGCGGGCCCTTACTGGACATTCAGTACTTC
j_call: TRBJ2-4
d_call: .
clone_size: few
v_call: TRBV7-2

cdr3_aa: CASSGQGIGDTQYF
cdr3_nt: TGTGCCAGCAGTGGACAGGGGATAGGAGATACGCAGTATTTT
j_call: TRBJ2-3
d_call: TRBD1
clone_size: .
v_call: TRBV2

cdr3_aa: CASSLTGGEAFF
cdr3_nt: TGTGCCAGCAGTTTAACAGGTGGGGAAGCTTTCTTT
j_call: TRBJ1-1
d_call: .
clone_size: few
v_call: TRBV28

cdr3_aa: CASSLVRGNEQFF
cdr3_nt: TGTGCCAGCAGCTTGGTTCGGGGCAATGAGCAGTTCTTC
j_call: TRBJ2-1
d_call: .
clone_size: .
v_call: TRBV7-9

cdr3_aa: CVTQGGVLNTGELFF
cdr3_nt: TGTGTAACCCAGGGCGGGGTATTGAACACCGGGGAGCTGTTTTTT
j_call: TRBJ2-2
d_call: .
clone_size: few
v_call: TRBV6-5

cdr3_aa: CASSLAVTAGGKSSYNEQFF
cdr3_nt: TGCGCCAGCAGCTTGGCAGTTACAGCGGGAGGTAAAAGCTCCTACAATGAGCAGTTCTTC
j_call: TRBJ2-1
d_call: TRBD2
clone_size: few
v_call: TRBV5-1

cdr3_aa: CASGSSYEQYF
cdr3_nt: TGTGCCAGCGGGAGCTCCTACGAGCAGTACTTC
j_call: TRBJ2-7
d_call: .
clone_size: .
v_call: TRBV28

cdr3_aa: CASSWAWGFANTGELFF
cdr3_nt: TGTGCCAGCTCCTGGGCCTGGGGGTTCGCGAACACCGGGGAGCTGTTTTTT
j_call: TRBJ2-2
d_call: .
clone_size: few
v_call: TRBV27

cdr3_aa: CASSRLAGEIDTEAFF
cdr3_nt: TGTGCCAGCTCACGTCTGGCCGGGGAGATCGACACTGAAGCTTTCTTT
j_call: TRBJ1-1
d_call: .
clone_size: few
v_call: TRBV18

cdr3_aa: CVSSQSRGINEKLFF
cdr3_nt: TGTGTCAGCAGCCAATCCCGAGGGATTAATGAAAAACTGTTTTTT
j_call: TRBJ1-4
d_call: .
clone_size: .
v_call: TRBV16

cdr3_aa: CASSVVGTTDTQYF
cdr3_nt: TGTGCCAGCAGCGTAGTTGGGACCACAGATACGCAGTATTTT
j_call: TRBJ2-3
d_call: .
clone_size: few
v_call: TRBV9

cdr3_aa: CATSDPPAPGAALHEQFF
cdr3_nt: TGTGCCACCAGTGATCCACCGGCCCCAGGAGCGGCTTTGCATGAGCAGTTCTTC
j_call: TRBJ2-1
d_call: .
clone_size: once
v_call: TRBV24-1

cdr3_aa: CASSQATGELFF
cdr3_nt: TGTGCCAGCAGCCAAGCAACCGGGGAGCTGTTTTTT
j_call: TRBJ2-2
d_call: .
clone_size: few
v_call: TRBV4-2

cdr3_aa: CASSEVGGHWFF
cdr3_nt: TGTGCCAGCAGTGAAGTGGGGGGACATTGGTTCTTC
j_call: TRBJ2-1
d_call: .
clone_size: few
v_call: TRBV2

cdr3_aa: CASSRDRGYNFHGYTF
cdr3_nt: TGTGCCAGCAGTCGGGACAGGGGGTATAATTTCCATGGCTACACCTTC
j_call: TRBJ1-2
d_call: TRBD1
clone_size: .
v_call: TRBV6-5

cdr3_aa: CASKSRGPNQPQHF
cdr3_nt: TGTGCCAGCAAGTCCCGGGGCCCAAATCAGCCCCAGCATTTT
j_call: TRBJ1-5
d_call: .
clone_size: .
v_call: TRBV7-8